Each of the 15 T cell receptor beta chains below was sequenced from the same sample in a study of blood T cell repertoires in COVID-19. Generated by immunoSEQ multiplex PCR, the TCRdb table keeps only in-frame clones and is missing some. The table shows some 180,000 clones, with 84% occurring only once. Material: peripheral blood. The origin of the receptors is a woman of 80 years or more with COVID-19, enrolled during active disease.

The rearrangement uses TRBV7-3 and TRBJ2-3; 11 bases fit TRBD2. Germline-derived CDR1 and CDR2 are SGHTA and FQGTGA. There are 16 residues in the CDR3. The ends lost 5 bases at V and 7 bases at J; junction bases unmatched: 11. The CDR3 loop reads CASSKDSGGARNTQYF. The CDR3 DNA reads TGTGCCAGCAGCAAAGATAGCGGGGGGGCCCGGAATACGCAGTATTTT.

CDR3 amino acids: CASSPPSSGRVTGELFF. The CDR3 DNA sequence: TGTGCCAGCTCACCACCCTCTAGCGGGAGGGTCACCGGGGAGCTGTTTTTT. This rearrangement joins TRBV18 to TRBJ2-2; 12 nucleotides align to TRBD2. The length of the CDR3 is 17 residues. Germline CDR1 is KGHSH and CDR2 is LQKENI. The junction had 3 bases not matched to a gene; V was cut back by 0 bases and J by 4 bases.

J is TRBJ2-7 and V is TRBV6-5; TRBD1 might be the D (5 bases). Germline V lookup: CDR1 MNHEY, CDR2 SVGAGI. Trimming took 5 bases from V and 0 from J, leaving 14 bases between them. This CDR3 contains 15 residues. The CDR3 DNA sequence: TGTGCCAGCAGTACCTTTTGGACACTCTCCTACGAGCAGTACTTC. This gives the protein CASSTFWTLSYEQYF.

This chain connects TRBV19 to TRBJ2-7, with 8 positions matching TRBD2. CDR1 LNHDA and CDR2 SQIVND come from the germline V gene (reference sequence). The CDR3 contains 15 residues. V lost 1 base and J lost 3; bases outside the gene matches: 5. CDR3 region: CASSIGSGSIYEQYF. DNA for the CDR3: TGTGCCAGTAGTATAGGGAGCGGGAGTATCTACGAGCAGTACTTC. The whole variable domain, filled in from reference TRBV19 and TRBJ2-7, reads DGGITQSPKYLFRKEGQNVTLSCEQNLNHDAMYWYRQDPGQGLRLIYYSQIVNDFQKGDIAEGYSVSREKKESFPLTVTSAQKNPTAFYLCASSIGSGSIYEQYFGPGTRLTVT.

The chain combines TRBV9 with TRBJ2-5, with 7 bases matching TRBD2. V was clipped by 7 bases and J by 4 bases; unmatched bases: 4. Germline loops: CDR1 SGDLS, CDR2 YYNGEE. The CDR3 sequence is 12 residues long. The CDR3 sequence: CASAGVGETQYF. In DNA, the CDR3 is TGTGCCAGCGCGGGAGTAGGAGAGACCCAGTACTTC.

The V gene is TRBV3-1 (or the pseudogene TRBV3-2), the J gene TRBJ2-5; 9 bases agree with TRBD1. V shed 4 bases, J shed 4 bases, and the junction held 1 base outside the gene matches. Per the germline V gene, CDR1 is LGHDT and CDR2 is YNNKEL (reference sequence). There are 13 residues in the CDR3. The CDR3: CASSRTGVETQYF. Here the CDR3 DNA reads TGTGCCAGCAGCCGGACAGGGGTAGAGACCCAGTACTTC.

The genes are TRBV28 and TRBJ1-3; unclear D gene. CDR1 and CDR2 (germline): MDHEN, SYDVKM. V lost 7 bases and J lost 1, with 11 bases in between. The CDR3 sequence is 14 residues long. CDR3 region: CASKTGASGNTIYF. The DNA of the CDR3 is TGTGCCAGCAAAACTGGTGCGTCTGGAAACACCATATATTTT.

The chain joins TRBV6-2 or TRBV6-3 to TRBJ2-3; D unclear. Germline V lookup: CDR1 MNHEY, CDR2 SVGEGT. The CDR3 has 11 residues. The ends were cut back, 5 bases at V and 6 bases at J, with 6 bases in the middle. CDR3: CASSPLDTQYF. The DNA of the CDR3 is TGTGCCAGCAGTCCCCTGGATACGCAGTATTTT.

V gene TRBV5-6 combines with J gene TRBJ2-7; 7 bases line up with TRBD1. The CDR3 totals 12 residues. V shed 4 bases, J shed 4 bases, and the junction held 2 bases outside the gene matches. Germline V CDR1 and CDR2: SGHDT, YYEEEE. Written as DNA, the CDR3 is TGTGCCAGCAGCACGGACAGGTACGAGCAGTACTTC. It yields the protein CASSTDRYEQYF. Supplemented by reference TRBV5-6 and TRBJ2-7, the full variable domain reads DAGVTQSPTHLIKTRGQQVTLRCSPKSGHDTVSWYQQALGQGPQFIFQYYEEEERQRGNFPDRFSGHQFPNYSSELNVNALLLGDSALYLCASSTDRYEQYFGPGTRLTVT.

The V and J genes are TRBV7-6 and TRBJ2-3, with D maybe TRBD2 (5 bases). CDR3 length: 16 amino acids. V lost 2 bases to trimming and J lost 2 bases, with 14 bases between them. Germline assignment: CDR1 SGHVS and CDR2 FNYEAQ. The CDR3 sequence is CASSLTPKRYTDTQYF. CDR3 nucleotide sequence: TGTGCCAGCAGCTTAACTCCAAAGCGGTACACAGATACGCAGTATTTT.

The CDR3 DNA reads TGCGCCAGCAGCTTGGGAGGGGCGGAGGGCCAAGATGGCTACACCTTC. Its translation: CASSLGGAEGQDGYTF. V gene TRBV5-1 combines with J gene TRBJ1-2; D is perhaps TRBD1 (5 bases). There are 16 residues in the CDR3. The V end lost 0 bases, the J end lost 6 bases, and 18 bases lay between the germline ends. CDR1 is SGHRS and CDR2 is YFSETQ in the germline V gene.

The chain is built from TRBV30 and TRBJ1-1; 7 positions match TRBD1. CDR1 is GTSNPN, CDR2 SVGIG, per germline (reference sequence). Trimming removed 3 bases from V and 2 bases from J; junction bases left unmatched: 3. There are 13 residues in the CDR3. CDR3: CAWSRDSNTEAFF. CDR3 sequence (DNA): TGTGCCTGGAGCCGGGACAGCAACACTGAAGCTTTCTTT.

This chain joins TRBV19 and TRBJ1-1; TRBD1 agrees at 8 bases. In germline, CDR1 is LNHDA, CDR2 SQIVND (reference sequence). J gave up 1 base and V 11 bases, and 9 bases lay outside the gene matches. The CDR3 spans 14 residues. The chain's CDR3 is CAARTGWENTEAFF. The CDR3 nucleotides read TGTGCCGCCAGGACAGGGTGGGAGAACACTGAAGCTTTCTTT.

This rearrangement joins TRBV13 to TRBJ2-6; D gene uncertain. CDR1 PRHDT and CDR2 FYEKMQ come from the germline V gene (reference sequence). Trimming left V 5 bases short and J 0 bases short, with 8 bases between. This CDR3 comprises 15 residues. The CDR3 coding sequence is TGTGCCAGCAGCAACGGGTACTCTGGGGCCAACGTCCTGACTTTC. Its protein product is CASSNGYSGANVLTF.

The rearrangement joins TRBV25-1 to TRBJ1-4, with D perhaps matching TRBD1 (6 bases). The CDR3 has 16 residues. With 3 bases removed from V and 3 bases from J, the gap between germline ends came to 14 bases. Germline CDR1 and CDR2: MGHDK and SYGVNS. The CDR3 bases are TGTGCCAGCAGTGAGCGGCCTGGGGGCCCTAATGAAAAACTGTTTTTT. It yields the protein CASSERPGGPNEKLFF.